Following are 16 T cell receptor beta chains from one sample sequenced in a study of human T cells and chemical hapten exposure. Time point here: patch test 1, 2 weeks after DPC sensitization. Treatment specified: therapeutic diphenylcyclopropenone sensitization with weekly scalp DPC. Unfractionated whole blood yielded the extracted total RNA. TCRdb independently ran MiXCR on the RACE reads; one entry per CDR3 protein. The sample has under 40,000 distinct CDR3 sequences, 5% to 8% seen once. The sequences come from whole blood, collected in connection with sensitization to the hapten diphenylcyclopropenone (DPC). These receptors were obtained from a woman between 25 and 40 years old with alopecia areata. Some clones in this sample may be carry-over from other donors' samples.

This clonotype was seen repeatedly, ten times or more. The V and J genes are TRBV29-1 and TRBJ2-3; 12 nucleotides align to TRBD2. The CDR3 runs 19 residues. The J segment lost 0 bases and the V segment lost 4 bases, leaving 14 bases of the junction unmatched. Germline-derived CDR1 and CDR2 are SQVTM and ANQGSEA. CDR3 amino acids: CSVAPTSGGLTPSTDTQYF. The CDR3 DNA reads TGCAGCGTTGCCCCGACTAGCGGGGGCCTTACCCCTAGCACAGATACGCAGTATTTT.

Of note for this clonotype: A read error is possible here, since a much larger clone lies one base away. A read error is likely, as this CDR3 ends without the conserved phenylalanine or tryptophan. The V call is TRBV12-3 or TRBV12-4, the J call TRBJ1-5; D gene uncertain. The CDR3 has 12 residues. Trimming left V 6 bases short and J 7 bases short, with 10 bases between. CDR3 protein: CASREGNQPQHL. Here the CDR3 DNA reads TGTGCCAGCAGGGAAGGAAACCAGCCCCAGCATCTT.

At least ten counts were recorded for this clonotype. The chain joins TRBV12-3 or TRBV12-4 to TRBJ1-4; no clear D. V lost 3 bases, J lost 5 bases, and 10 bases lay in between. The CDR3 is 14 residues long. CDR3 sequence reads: CASSFLWRNEKLFF. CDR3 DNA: TGTGCCAGCAGTTTTTTGTGGCGGAATGAAAAACTGTTTTTT.

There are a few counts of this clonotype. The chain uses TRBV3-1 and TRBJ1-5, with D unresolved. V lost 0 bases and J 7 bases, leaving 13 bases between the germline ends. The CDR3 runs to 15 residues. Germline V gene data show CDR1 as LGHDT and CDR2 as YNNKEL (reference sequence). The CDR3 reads CASSQDYRAGQPQHF. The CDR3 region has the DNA TGTGCCAGCAGCCAAGATTACCGGGCGGGGCAGCCCCAGCATTTT.

The CDR3 coding sequence is TGTGCCAGCAGCCCGGCTCAAAGCAATCAGCCCCAGCATTTT. Translation: CASSPAQSNQPQHF. The chain is built from TRBV4-2 and TRBJ1-5; D remains unclear. Germline V gives CDR1 LGHNA, CDR2 YNFKEQ. Trimming left V 4 bases short and J 1 base short, with 8 bases between. CDR3 length: 14 residues.

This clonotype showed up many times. CDR3 in amino acids: CSVDRQGETQYF. The CDR3 coding sequence is TGCAGCGTTGATCGACAGGGGGAGACCCAGTACTTC. This chain uses TRBV29-1 with TRBJ2-5; 8 nucleotides align to TRBD1. Germline CDR1 SQVTM, CDR2 ANQGSEA. CDR3 length: 12 residues. V lost 3 bases, J lost 5 bases, and 2 bases stayed unmatched.

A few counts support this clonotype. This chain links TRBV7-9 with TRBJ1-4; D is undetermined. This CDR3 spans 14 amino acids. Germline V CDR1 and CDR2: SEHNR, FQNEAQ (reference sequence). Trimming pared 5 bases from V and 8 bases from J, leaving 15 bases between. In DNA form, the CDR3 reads TGTGCCAGCAGCCAATCGCGGGGTGCAGAAAAACTGTTTTTT. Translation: CASSQSRGAEKLFF. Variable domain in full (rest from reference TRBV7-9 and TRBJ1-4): DTGVSQNPRHKITKRGQNVTFRCDPISEHNRLYWYRQTLGQGPEFLTYFQNEAQLEKSRLLSDRFSAERPKGSFSTLEIQRTEQGDSAMYLCASSQSRGAEKLFFGSGTQLSVL.

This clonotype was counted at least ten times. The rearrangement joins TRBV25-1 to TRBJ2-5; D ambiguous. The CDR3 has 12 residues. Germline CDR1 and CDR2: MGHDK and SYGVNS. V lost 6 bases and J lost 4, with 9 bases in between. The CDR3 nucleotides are TGTGCCAGCAGCCTAAGTGGAGAGACCCAGTACTTC. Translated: CASSLSGETQYF.

The CDR3 reads CASSSGTGVSYEQYF. The CDR3 coding sequence is TGCGCCAGCAGCTCCGGGACAGGGGTCTCCTACGAGCAGTACTTC. The chain uses TRBV4-3 and TRBJ2-7; 10 nucleotides line up with TRBD1. The CDR3 runs to 15 residues. CDR1 and CDR2 from the germline V gene are LGHNA and YSLEER. The ends lost 5 bases at V and 0 bases at J; junction bases unmatched: 4.

The CDR3 region is CASSQASGDSQPQHF. The CDR3 nucleotides read TGTGCCAGCAGCCAAGCCTCAGGGGATTCTCAGCCCCAGCATTTT. V is TRBV3-1 and J is TRBJ1-5; weak D call: TRBD1 (6 bases). Trimming took off 1 base at V and 6 bases at J, with 13 bases between the two ends. CDR3 size: 15 residues. The germline V gene encodes CDR1 LGHDT and CDR2 YNNKEL (reference sequence).

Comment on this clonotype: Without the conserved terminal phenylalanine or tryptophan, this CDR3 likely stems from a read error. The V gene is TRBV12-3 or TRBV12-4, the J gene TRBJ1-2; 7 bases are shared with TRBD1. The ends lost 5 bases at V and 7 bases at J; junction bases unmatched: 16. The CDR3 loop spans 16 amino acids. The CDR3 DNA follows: TGTGCCAGCAGTCCCTCGGGAGGGACAGCCCCAGCTGGCTACACCTAC. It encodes CASSPSGGTAPAGYTY.

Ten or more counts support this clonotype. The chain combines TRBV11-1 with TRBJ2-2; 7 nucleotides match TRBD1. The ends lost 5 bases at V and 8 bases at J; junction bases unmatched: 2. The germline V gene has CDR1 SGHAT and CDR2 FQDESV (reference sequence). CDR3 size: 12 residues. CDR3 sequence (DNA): TGTGCCAGCAGCACAGGGGCTGGGGAGCTGTTTTTT. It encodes CASSTGAGELFF.

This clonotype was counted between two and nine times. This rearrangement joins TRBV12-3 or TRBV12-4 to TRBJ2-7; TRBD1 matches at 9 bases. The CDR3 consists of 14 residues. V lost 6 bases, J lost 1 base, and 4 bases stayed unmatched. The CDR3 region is CASRDGTGSYEQYF. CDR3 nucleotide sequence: TGTGCCAGCAGAGACGGGACAGGGTCCTACGAGCAGTACTTC.

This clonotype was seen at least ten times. CDR3 amino acids: CAWSTGSTGELFF. CDR3 nucleotide sequence: TGTGCCTGGAGTACAGGGTCAACCGGGGAGCTGTTTTTT. This sequence joins TRBV30 and TRBJ2-2, with a tentative D call TRBD1 (6 bases). This CDR3 has 13 amino acids. CDR1 and CDR2 from the germline V gene are GTSNPN and SVGIG (reference sequence). Trimming took 2 bases from V and 5 from J, leaving 9 bases between them. The entire variable domain, with the rest obtained from reference TRBV30 and TRBJ2-2, is as follows: SQTIHQWPATLVQPVGSPLSLECTVEGTSNPNLYWYRQAAGRGLQLLFYSVGIGQISSEVPQNLSASRPQDRQFILSSKKLLLSDSGFYLCAWSTGSTGELFFGEGSRLTVL.

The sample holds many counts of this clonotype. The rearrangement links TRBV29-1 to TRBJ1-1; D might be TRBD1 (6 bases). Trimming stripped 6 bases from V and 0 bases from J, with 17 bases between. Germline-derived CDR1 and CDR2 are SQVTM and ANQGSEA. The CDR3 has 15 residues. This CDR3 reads CSVRDKGTMNTEAFF. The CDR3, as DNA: TGCAGCGTACGGGACAAGGGGACAATGAACACTGAAGCTTTCTTT.

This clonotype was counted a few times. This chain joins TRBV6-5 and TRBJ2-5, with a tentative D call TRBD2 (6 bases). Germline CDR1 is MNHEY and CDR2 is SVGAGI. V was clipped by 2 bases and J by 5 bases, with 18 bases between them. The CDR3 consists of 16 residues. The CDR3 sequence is CASSYGFKAGGETQYF. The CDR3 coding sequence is TGTGCCAGCAGTTACGGGTTCAAGGCAGGAGGGGAGACCCAGTACTTC.